This T cell receptor (beta chain) appears in the sequencing data of a study of cytomegalovirus exposure and HLA in healthy donors. This PCR relied on a set of 60 Vbeta primers and 13 Jbeta primers. The method was immunoSEQ multiplex PCR; TCRdb's version includes in-frame clones alone and lacks a portion of them. The sample carries 130,000 to 150,000 clones, 78% recorded once. Trimming pared 2 bases from V and 12 bases from J, leaving 11 bases between. Germline values: CDR1 MNHNY, CDR2 SVGAGI (reference sequence). The CDR3 is 12 residues long. Sequenced input: PBMCs. This TCR was recovered from a male donor in good health and CMV-seronegative. The rearrangement uses TRBV6-6 and TRBJ2-1; maybe TRBD1 (5 bases). CDR3 in amino acids: CASSYGADGQFF. The CDR3 nucleotides are TGTGCCAGCAGTTACGGGGCTGATGGGCAGTTCTTC.